The clone carrying this TCR beta chain was seen a few times. This entry is derived from a study of identical twins. CDR1 is PRHDT, CDR2 FYEKMQ, per germline (reference sequence). The V segment lost 5 bases and the J segment 3 bases; nucleotides outside the gene matches: 6. CDR3 length: 15 amino acids. One entry per CDR3 protein, called by TCRdb with MiXCR from the 5' RACE reads. The sample consists of 700,000 or so distinct CDR3 sequences, around 21% of them appearing once. A further study also used this sample, focusing on T cells expressing NK-cell markers. That study reports: A handful of donors' CD3+CD56-NKG2C+ cells were dominated by the same clonotypes.

Sequencing was done on a sample of PBMCs. The chain recombines TRBV13 with TRBJ2-1, with TRBD1 matching over 8 bases. This TCR derives from a woman between 18 and 29 years old in good health. CDR3 bases: TGTGCCAGCAGCCCCTCCGGGACAGGCTACAATGAGCAGTTCTTC. Its protein is CASSPSGTGYNEQFF.